The 13 T cell receptor beta chains listed next were all sequenced from one sample in a study of graft-versus-host responses after intestinal transplantation. These TCRs are of unknown antigen specificity. Clones were read by immunoSEQ multiplex PCR, and TCRdb kept only the in-frame ones, dropping some. The sample has about 130,000 clones, just over 90% seen once. Sample: unstimulated CD4+ T cells sorted from spleen or lymph node cells, taken before intestinal transplant. Receptors were obtained from a human donor who received an intestinal transplant.

This chain links TRBV2 with TRBJ1-4; D is ambiguous. From germline, CDR1 is SNHLY and CDR2 FYNNEI. Deletions cut 7 bases from V and 6 bases from J, with 15 bases between. The CDR3 contains 14 residues. In DNA, the CDR3 is TGTGCCAGCACACTGCGTGAGGTTGATGAAAAACTGTTTTTT. Amino acid sequence: CASTLREVDEKLFF.

CDR3 in amino acids: CASSYSAQGGSPLHF. Here the CDR3 DNA reads TGTGCCAGCAGTTACTCGGCACAGGGAGGCTCACCCCTCCACTTT. The chain has TRBV6-5 and TRBJ1-6, with D tentatively TRBD1 (6 bases). CDR3 length: 15 residues. Trimming shortened V by 0 bases and J by 10 bases, and 13 bases separated the two germline ends. In germline, CDR1 is MNHEY, CDR2 SVGAGI.

The chain links TRBV19 to TRBJ1-1; 9 bases fit TRBD1. This CDR3 is built from 14 residues. The ends lost 5 bases at V and 4 bases at J; junction bases unmatched: 5. Germline V CDR1 and CDR2: LNHDA, SQIVND (reference sequence). In DNA, the CDR3 is TGTGCCAGTAGTTCAACAGGGGGCATCACTGAAGCTTTCTTT. Translated, it gives CASSSTGGITEAFF.

The CDR3 spells CASSLDSDRVGGNEQFF. CDR3 DNA: TGTGCCAGCAGCTTAGATTCCGACAGGGTAGGGGGCAATGAGCAGTTCTTC. The chain employs TRBV11-2 and TRBJ2-1; 7 bases map to TRBD1. In germline, CDR1 is SGHAT, CDR2 FQNNGV. The CDR3 loop spans 17 amino acids. The trim removed 0 bases at V and 6 bases at J, leaving 11 bases unmatched.

The chain combines TRBV11-2 with TRBJ2-2, with a tentative D call TRBD1 (5 bases). The CDR3 length is 18 residues. Trimming shortened V by 6 bases and J by 0 bases, and 20 bases separated the two germline ends. From germline, CDR1 is SGHAT and CDR2 FQNNGV. The CDR3 DNA sequence: TGTGCCAGCAGACCCAATAGGACCCCAGGGCCGAACACCGGGGAGCTGTTTTTT. Encoded protein: CASRPNRTPGPNTGELFF. The whole variable domain, remainder taken from reference TRBV11-2 and TRBJ2-2, is EAGVAQSPRYKIIEKRQSVAFWCNPISGHATLYWYQQILGQGPKLLIQFQNNGVVDDSQLPKDRFSAERLKGVDSTLKIQPAKLEDSAVYLCASRPNRTPGPNTGELFFGEGSRLTVL.

The rearrangement links TRBV7-9 to TRBJ1-3; D uncertain. Germline V gene lookup returns CDR1 SEHNR and CDR2 FQNEAQ (reference sequence). The ends were cut back, 4 bases at V and 4 bases at J, with 11 bases in the middle. CDR3 length: 14 residues. CDR3 in amino acids: CASSSGLYGNTIYF. CDR3 DNA sequence: TGTGCCAGCAGCTCCGGGTTGTACGGAAACACCATATATTTT.

The CDR3 nucleotides are TGTGCTAGTGGTTTGAGGGGACAGGGTACAGATACGCAGTATTTT. Its protein is CASGLRGQGTDTQYF. The chain is built from TRBV12-5 and TRBJ2-3; 9 bases are shared with TRBD1. V lost 2 bases to trimming and J lost 3 bases; unmatched junction nucleotides: 3. This CDR3 is 15 amino acids long. The germline CDR1 and CDR2 sequences are LGHNT and FRNRAP. Full variable domain (rest looked up from reference TRBV12-5 and TRBJ2-3): DARVTQTPRHKVTEMGQEVTMRCQPILGHNTVFWYRQTMMQGLELLAYFRNRAPLDDSGMPKDRFSAEMPDATLATLKIQPSEPRDSAVYFCASGLRGQGTDTQYFGPGTRLTVL.

The chain employs TRBV5-1 and TRBJ1-4; maybe TRBD1 (6 bases). V lost 1 base and J lost 5, with 12 bases in between. The CDR3 runs 15 residues. Germline V CDR1 and CDR2: SGHRS, YFSETQ. The DNA of the CDR3 is TGCGCCAGCAGCTTGTCGAACAGGGTAAATGAAAAACTGTTTTTT. Protein product: CASSLSNRVNEKLFF.

The genes are TRBV6-1 and TRBJ1-2, with 12 positions matching TRBD1. The CDR3 loop spans 15 amino acids. Losses at the gene ends were 4 bases for V and 6 bases for J; bases not matched to a gene: 6. CDR1 is MNHNS, CDR2 SASEGT, per germline. The CDR3 loop reads CASSVLGTGGDGYTF. In DNA form, the CDR3 reads TGTGCCAGCAGTGTCCTAGGGACAGGGGGCGATGGCTACACCTTC.

This clone has just one count. The genes are TRBV4-1 and TRBJ2-5; unclear D gene. CDR1 and CDR2 from the germline V gene are MGHRA and YSYEKL. Trimming removed 5 bases from V and 7 bases from J, with 17 bases in between. The CDR3 is 14 amino acids. The CDR3 DNA reads as TGCGCCAGCAGCTCCCGACCTGAACGTGGGACCCAGTACTTC. Translated, it gives CASSSRPERGTQYF.

This rearrangement joins TRBV12-1 to TRBJ2-5; the table's D call, TRBD1, was not checked against the DNA. TRBV12-1 is a recognized pseudogene. The CDR3 sequence is 13 residues long. The CDR3 region has the DNA TGTGCCAGCAGCTACCAGGGTGGAGAGACCCAGTACTTC. It encodes CASSYQGGETQYF.

The rearrangement links TRBV19 to TRBJ2-2; 7 nucleotides align to TRBD2. Germline-derived CDR1 and CDR2 are LNHDA and SQIVND (reference sequence). The length of the CDR3 is 15 residues. V was pared by 6 bases and J by 5 bases, with 9 bases of the junction left unmatched. Here the CDR3 DNA reads TGTGCCAGTAGGGCCCAGCGGGGCATGACCGGGGAGCTGTTTTTT. Amino acids: CASRAQRGMTGELFF.

V gene TRBV6-1 combines with J gene TRBJ1-4, with D possibly TRBD1 on 5 matching bases. Deletions cut 4 bases from V and 4 bases from J, with 7 bases between. Germline values: CDR1 MNHNS, CDR2 SASEGT. The CDR3 extends over 13 amino acids. The CDR3 nucleotides read TGTGCCAGCAGTGCAGGGATTAATGAAAAACTGTTTTTT. It codes for CASSAGINEKLFF.